A single sample gave rise to the 11 T cell receptor beta chains below, sequenced in a study of Graves' ophthalmopathy and Graves' hyperthyroidism. RNA transcripts were the template, and TCR beta CDR3 regions were amplified from them. The first round was an RT-PCR with HTBI primers, and the second round was a multiplex PCR. TCRdb ran MiXCR on the multiplex PCR reads and lists one entry per CDR3 protein. The top ten hold over 9% of the sample, which has 300,000 to 400,000 distinct CDR3 sequences, roughly 17% seen once. Material for sequencing was peripheral blood. The receptor set was obtained from an adult man with Graves' ophthalmopathy.

Many counts were recorded for this clonotype. The V gene is TRBV20-1, the J gene TRBJ2-7; 7 bases match TRBD1. CDR1 DFQATT and CDR2 SNEGSKA come from the germline V gene (reference sequence). The CDR3 is made up of 13 amino acids. Trimming took 3 bases from V and 3 from J; bases not matched to a gene: 5. This CDR3 is CSARRQGFYEQYF. CDR3 sequence (DNA): TGCAGTGCTAGGAGACAGGGATTCTACGAGCAGTACTTC.

This clonotype occurred many times. V and J are TRBV5-4 and TRBJ1-1; no clear D gene. This CDR3 contains 14 residues. CDR1 SGHNT and CDR2 YYREEE come from the germline V gene (reference sequence). Deletions cut 4 bases from V and 3 bases from J, with 13 bases between. CDR3 in amino acids: CASSQMIRDTEAFF. CDR3 coding DNA: TGTGCCAGCAGCCAAATGATTAGGGACACTGAAGCTTTCTTT.

This clonotype was counted many times. The chain couples TRBV7-9 to TRBJ2-5; 7 bases fit TRBD1. The junction had 11 bases not matched to a gene; V was cut back by 5 bases and J by 5 bases. Germline CDR1 and CDR2: SEHNR and FQNEAQ (reference sequence). The CDR3 spans 15 residues. The CDR3 coding sequence is TGTGCCAGCAGCCTGAAACAGGGGTTTTGGGAGACCCAGTACTTC. This codes for CASSLKQGFWETQYF.

This clonotype appeared many times. This sequence joins TRBV20-1 and TRBJ2-7; 9 bases agree with TRBD1. V trimming: 4 bases; J trimming: 2 bases; junction bases outside the gene matches: 6. CDR3 length: 14 residues. CDR1 and CDR2 (germline): DFQATT, SNEGSKA (reference sequence). The CDR3 DNA reads as TGCAGTGCTACCCGGGACAGGGCCCCCTACGAGCAGTACTTC. This translates into CSATRDRAPYEQYF.

This clonotype was seen at least ten times. This chain uses TRBV7-2 with TRBJ2-7, with D possibly being TRBD2 (5 bases). CDR3 length equals 14 residues. V was shortened by 5 bases and J by 5 bases, with 16 bases between the two germline ends. Germline V CDR1 and CDR2: SGHTA, FQGNSA. CDR3 region: CASSPPGKSNEQYF. CDR3 bases: TGTGCCAGCAGCCCACCCGGGAAAAGCAACGAGCAGTACTTC.

The V call is TRBV28, the J call TRBJ2-7; weak D call: TRBD1 (5 bases). The V and J ends lost 4 bases and 0 bases respectively, with 13 bases between them. Germline V lookup: CDR1 MDHEN, CDR2 SYDVKM. The CDR3 runs to 15 residues. This CDR3 reads CASSSRQRYSYEQYF. For the CDR3, the DNA is TGTGCCAGCAGTTCAAGACAGAGGTACTCCTACGAGCAGTACTTC.

This clonotype was detected ten times or more. This rearrangement joins TRBV6-2 or TRBV6-3 to TRBJ2-5, with 8 bases aligning to TRBD2. The junction had 6 bases not matched to a gene; V was cut back by 4 bases and J by 2 bases. CDR3 length: 15 residues. The germline V gene encodes CDR1 MNHEY and CDR2 SVGEGT. CDR3 nucleotide sequence: TGTGCCAGCAGTTCAATAGCGGGGTTACAAGAGACCCAGTACTTC. Translated: CASSSIAGLQETQYF.

This clonotype was found many times. This rearrangement joins TRBV11-2 to TRBJ1-2, with D possibly being TRBD1 (6 bases). The CDR3 has 12 residues. Germline lookup yields CDR1 SGHAT and CDR2 FQNNGV. The V and J ends lost 8 bases and 7 bases respectively, with 14 bases between them. This chain's CDR3 is CASAIGGGGYTF. The CDR3 bases are TGTGCCAGCGCAATTGGAGGGGGTGGCTACACCTTC.

This clonotype was counted a single time. The gene calls are TRBV6-1 and TRBJ2-7; 10 bases fit TRBD2. Looked up from germline, CDR1 is MNHNS and CDR2 is SASEGT. With V trimmed by 2 bases and J by 0 bases, 4 bases remained unmatched. The CDR3 is 16 residues long. In nucleotides, the CDR3 is TGTGCCAGCAGTGAACGAGCTAGCGGGAGCTCCTACGAGCAGTACTTC. As protein: CASSERASGSSYEQYF.

V gene TRBV7-2 combines with J gene TRBJ1-5; TRBD1 is a possible D gene (5 bases). V was trimmed by 5 bases and J by 6 bases, leaving 17 bases between them. This CDR3 contains 15 residues. Germline V gene lookup returns CDR1 SGHTA and CDR2 FQGNSA. The CDR3 DNA follows: TGTGCCAGCAGCATGACAGTCAAGTTTAGTCAGCCCCAGCATTTT. It translates to CASSMTVKFSQPQHF. Filled out from reference TRBV7-2 and TRBJ1-5, the complete variable domain reads GAGVSQSPSNKVTEKGKDVELRCDPISGHTALYWYRQSLGQGLEFLIYFQGNSAPDKSGLPSDRFSAERTGGSVSTLTIQRTQQEDSAVYLCASSMTVKFSQPQHFGDGTRLSIL.

This clonotype was counted many times. The rearrangement links TRBV6-2 or TRBV6-3 to TRBJ1-1, with 7 bases aligning to TRBD1. There are 13 residues in the CDR3. Germline CDR1 is MNHEY and CDR2 is SVGEGT. The V gene end was trimmed by 3 bases and the J gene end by 4 bases; junction bases not matched to a gene: 2. The CDR3 reads CASSYTGATEAFF. The CDR3, as DNA: TGTGCCAGCAGTTATACAGGGGCCACTGAAGCTTTCTTT.